This TCR beta chain derives from a study of cytomegalovirus exposure and HLA in healthy donors. Notes on the study in general: It was reported that TCR beta sequences correctly inferred the HLA-A and HLA-B alleles for most subjects. In a later analysis, V- and J-gene trimming of beta chains associated with a DCLRE1C missense variant, replicated independently.

13 Jbeta primers and 60 Vbeta primers were used for the PCR. TCRdb keeps only in-frame clones here, not all; method: immunoSEQ multiplex PCR. The sample lists 200,000 or so clones; roughly 80% were seen once. To note about this clone: Its antigen is unknown.

The CDR3 covers 14 residues. Trimming left V 0 bases short and J 6 bases short, with 11 bases between. Germline loops: CDR1 SGDLS, CDR2 YYNGEE. The chain uses TRBV9 and TRBJ2-3; D uncertain. Material for sequencing was PBMCs. The source of this sequence is a man aged 50 to 60 in good health and CMV-seronegative. CDR3 sequence: CASSVGSNVDTQYF. CDR3 DNA sequence: TGTGCCAGCAGCGTAGGGAGTAATGTGGATACGCAGTATTTT.